Listed here are 2 T cell receptor beta chains from one sample, sequenced in a study of T cell repertoires in cytomegalovirus infection. TCRdb re-analysed the reads in MiXCR, keeping a single row per CDR3 protein. The top ten hold about 25% of the sample, which has roughly 180,000 distinct CDR3 sequences, roughly 22% seen once. Their antigens are not known. Material: CD8+ T cells from cultured PBMCs, obtained from culture after CMV antigen stimulation. The receptors originated from a human donor in good health (CMV status not recorded). Some clones in this sample may be carry-over from other donors' samples.

There are a few counts of this clonotype. The rearrangement joins TRBV7-9 to TRBJ1-6, with D unresolved. Germline CDR1 reads SEHNR; CDR2 reads FQNEAQ (reference sequence). There are 12 residues in the CDR3. The V gene lost 7 bases and the J gene lost 8 bases, with 9 bases spanning the gap. The CDR3 DNA is TGTGCCAGCAACCCTGAGGATTCACCCCTCCACTTT. Translated: CASNPEDSPLHF.

This clonotype has at least ten counts. V gene TRBV7-2 combines with J gene TRBJ2-7, with D possibly being TRBD1 (7 bases). CDR3 length: 14 residues. Trimming pared 1 base from V and 6 bases from J, leaving 13 bases between. Germline lookup yields CDR1 SGHTA and CDR2 FQGNSA. The CDR3 region is CASSLVSGGSEQYF. The CDR3 DNA reads TGTGCCAGCAGCTTAGTGTCAGGGGGGAGCGAGCAGTACTTC.